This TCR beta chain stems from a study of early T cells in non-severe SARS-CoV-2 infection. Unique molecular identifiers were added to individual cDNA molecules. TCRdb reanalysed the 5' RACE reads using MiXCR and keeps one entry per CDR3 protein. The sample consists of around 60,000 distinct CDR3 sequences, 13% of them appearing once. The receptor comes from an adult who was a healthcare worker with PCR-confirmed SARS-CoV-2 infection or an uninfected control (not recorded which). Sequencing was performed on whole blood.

CDR3 sequence reads: CASSTQTGFYEQYF. The CDR3 nucleotides are TGTGCCAGCAGCACCCAGACAGGGTTCTACGAGCAGTACTTC. The rearrangement links TRBV9 to TRBJ2-7, with 7 nucleotides matching TRBD1. V lost 4 bases and J lost 3; bases outside the gene matches: 7. Looked up from germline, CDR1 is SGDLS and CDR2 is YYNGEE. The CDR3 consists of 14 residues.